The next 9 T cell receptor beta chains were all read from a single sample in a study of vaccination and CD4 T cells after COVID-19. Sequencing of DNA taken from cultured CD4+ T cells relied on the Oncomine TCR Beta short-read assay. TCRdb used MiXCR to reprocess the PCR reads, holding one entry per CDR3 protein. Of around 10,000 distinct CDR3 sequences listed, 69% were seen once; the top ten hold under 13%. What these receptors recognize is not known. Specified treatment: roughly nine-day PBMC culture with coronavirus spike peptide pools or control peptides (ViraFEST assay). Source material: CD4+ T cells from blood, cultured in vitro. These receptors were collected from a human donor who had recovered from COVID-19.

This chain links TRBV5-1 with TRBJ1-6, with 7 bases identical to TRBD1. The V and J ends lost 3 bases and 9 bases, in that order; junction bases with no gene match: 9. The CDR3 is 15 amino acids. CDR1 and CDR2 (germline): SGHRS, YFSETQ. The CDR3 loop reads CASSSGTAFRSPLHF. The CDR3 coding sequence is TGCGCCAGCAGCTCAGGGACAGCGTTTCGTTCACCCCTCCACTTT.

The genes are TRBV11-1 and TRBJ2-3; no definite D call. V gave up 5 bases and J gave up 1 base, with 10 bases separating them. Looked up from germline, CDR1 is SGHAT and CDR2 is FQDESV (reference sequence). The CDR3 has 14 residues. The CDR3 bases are TGTGCCAGCAGCCACTCCCGGCGCACAGATACGCAGTATTTT. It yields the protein CASSHSRRTDTQYF. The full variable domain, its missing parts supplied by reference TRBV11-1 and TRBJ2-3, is EAEVAQSPRYKITEKSQAVAFWCDPISGHATLYWYRQILGQGPELLVQFQDESVVDDSQLPKDRFSAERLKGVDSTLKIQPAELGDSAMYLCASSHSRRTDTQYFGPGTRLTVL.

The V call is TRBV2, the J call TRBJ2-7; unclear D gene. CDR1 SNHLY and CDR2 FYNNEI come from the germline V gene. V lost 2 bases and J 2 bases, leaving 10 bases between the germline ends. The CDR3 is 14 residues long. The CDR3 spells CASSESEVTYEQYF. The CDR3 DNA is TGTGCCAGCAGTGAATCTGAGGTGACCTACGAGCAGTACTTC.

The CDR3 DNA follows: TGTGCCAGCAGTTTGGTAGGGGAAAACTATGGCTACACCTTC. It translates to CASSLVGENYGYTF. The chain carries TRBV28 and TRBJ1-2; possibly TRBD1 for D (5 bases). Per the germline V gene, CDR1 is MDHEN and CDR2 is SYDVKM. Trimming took off 3 bases at V and 2 bases at J, with 10 bases between the two ends. The CDR3 has 14 residues.

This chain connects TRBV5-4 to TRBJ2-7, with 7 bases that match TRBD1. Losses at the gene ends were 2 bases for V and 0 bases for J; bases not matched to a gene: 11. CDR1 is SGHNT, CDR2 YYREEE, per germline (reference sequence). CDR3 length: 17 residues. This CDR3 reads CASSFGRQGPSSYEQYF. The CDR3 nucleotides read TGTGCCAGCAGCTTCGGGCGACAGGGACCTAGCTCCTACGAGCAGTACTTC.

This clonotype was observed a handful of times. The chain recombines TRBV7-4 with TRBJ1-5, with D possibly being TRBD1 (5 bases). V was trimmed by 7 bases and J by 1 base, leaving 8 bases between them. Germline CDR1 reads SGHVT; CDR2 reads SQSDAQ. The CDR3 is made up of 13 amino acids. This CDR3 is CASTRQSNQPQHF. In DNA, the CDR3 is TGTGCCAGCACCCGACAGAGCAATCAGCCCCAGCATTTT.

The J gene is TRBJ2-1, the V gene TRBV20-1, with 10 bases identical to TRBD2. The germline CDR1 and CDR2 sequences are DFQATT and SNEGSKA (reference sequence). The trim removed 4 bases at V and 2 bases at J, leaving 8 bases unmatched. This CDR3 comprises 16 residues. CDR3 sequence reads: CSATRGSGGAYNEQFF. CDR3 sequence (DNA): TGCAGTGCTACTCGGGGAAGCGGGGGGGCCTACAATGAGCAGTTCTTC.

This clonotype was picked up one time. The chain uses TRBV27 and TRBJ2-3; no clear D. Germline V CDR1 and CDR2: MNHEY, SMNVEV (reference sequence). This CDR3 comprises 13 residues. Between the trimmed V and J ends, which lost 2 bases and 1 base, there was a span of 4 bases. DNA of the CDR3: TGTGCCAGCAGTTTAAGGGGCACAGATACGCAGTATTTT. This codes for CASSLRGTDTQYF.

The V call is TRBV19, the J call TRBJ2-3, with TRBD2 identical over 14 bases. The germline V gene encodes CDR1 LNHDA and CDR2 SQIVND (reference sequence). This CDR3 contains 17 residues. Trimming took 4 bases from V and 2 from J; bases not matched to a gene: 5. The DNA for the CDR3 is TGTGCCAGTAGTACGAGACTAGCGGGAGGGTACACAGATACGCAGTATTTT. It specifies CASSTRLAGGYTDTQYF.